The TCR beta chain under discussion was sequenced for a study of shared clonotypes between healthy human individuals. Study information: Researchers drew samples from a couple of women and a few men aged 18 to 49. Study observations and caveats: Despite large depth, sorted-subset datasets appeared incompletely sequenced.

Assay execution took place at the deep level. The assay was immunoSEQ multiplex PCR, and TCRdb's table has in-frame clones only and misses some. This sample yields about 690,000 clones, of which about nine tenths are seen a single time; around a third belongs to the top ten. Comments on this clone: Its specificity is not known.

CDR1 and CDR2 (germline): LGHNA, YSLEER. This CDR3 has 11 residues. V dropped 0 bases and J dropped 6 bases, with 3 bases sitting between them. The receptor was derived from a man aged 18 to 30 in good health. Some clones in this sample may be carry-over from other donors' samples. This chain uses TRBV4-3 with TRBJ2-7, with D uncertain. The sequencing sample was made of memory CD8+ T cells from PBMCs. Subset indicated: CD45RO+ cells pooled with CCR7-negative TemRA cells. The CDR3 nucleotides are TGCGCCAGCAGCCAAGATGGCGAGCAGTACTTC. Translated, it gives CASSQDGEQYF.